One sample yielded the 5 T cell receptor beta chains listed below, sequenced in a study of T cell responses to AZD1222 COVID-19 vaccine (dated by TCRdb to the early 2020s). Libraries were constructed by the immunoSEQ multiplex PCR assay. This immuneACCESS table, as held by TCRdb, lists in-frame sequences with V and J called but not all clones. Of the missing ones, under half trace to an unresolved V gene in checked studies; the others have no known cause. The sample table contains about 140,000 clones; only one count was recorded for about 93% of them. Under 10% of the sample comes from the top ten. The sample's time point label, decoded: baseline before first vaccination. The sequenced sample was peripheral blood, obtained on day 0 of AZD1222 vaccination. The receptors were sampled from an adult in good health.

This chain uses TRBV6-2 or TRBV6-3 with TRBJ1-1; 8 bases are shared with TRBD1. J lost 4 bases, V lost 6 bases, and 7 bases had no gene match. Per germline, CDR1 MNHEY and CDR2 SVGEGT. This CDR3 spans 14 amino acids. CDR3 coding DNA: TGTGCCAGCAGCCAAACAGGGGGTATCACTGAAGCTTTCTTT. It specifies CASSQTGGITEAFF.

This chain links TRBV2 with TRBJ2-3; D gene unclear. V was clipped by 0 bases and J by 0 bases, with 10 bases between them. CDR3 length equals 16 residues. Germline V gives CDR1 SNHLY, CDR2 FYNNEI. The CDR3 DNA follows: TGTGCCAGCAGTGAAGCGCCTTCGACTAGCACAGATACGCAGTATTTT. It specifies CASSEAPSTSTDTQYF.

The V and J genes are TRBV28 and TRBJ1-2, with D tentatively TRBD1 (6 bases). This CDR3 has 17 residues. Trimming removed 3 bases from V and 7 bases from J, with 24 bases in between. The germline gives CDR1 MDHEN, CDR2 SYDVKM. The CDR3 nucleotides are TGTGCCAGCAGTTTTGGCGGCAGGGGACGGGTGTCCGCTGGCTACACCTTC. Translated: CASSFGGRGRVSAGYTF.

This clone has only one observation. The chain recombines TRBV5-1 with TRBJ2-1; D remains unclear. CDR3 size: 22 residues. Germline lookup yields CDR1 SGHRS and CDR2 YFSETQ. V was pared by 4 bases and J by 0 bases, with 32 bases between. The chain's CDR3 is CASSKKHSLSLSVVNSYNEQFF. In DNA, the CDR3 is TGCGCCAGCAGCAAGAAACATTCCCTTTCTTTAAGCGTAGTTAACTCCTACAATGAGCAGTTCTTC.

The genes are TRBV30 and TRBJ2-7, with no clear D. This CDR3 region has 11 residues. Trimming stripped 3 bases from V and 9 bases from J, with 12 bases between. In germline, CDR1 is GTSNPN, CDR2 SVGIG (reference sequence). The CDR3 protein is CAWRSFGLQYF. CDR3 coding DNA: TGTGCCTGGAGAAGTTTCGGCCTGCAGTACTTC.